One and the same sample provided the 10 T cell receptor beta chains below, sequenced in a study of shared clonotypes between healthy human individuals. TCRdb's table, derived via immunoSEQ multiplex PCR, lists solely in-frame clones and lacks some. The sample has about 2.1 million clones; around 93% are singletons. In the naive CD8 group, cells lacked CD45RO and were positively selected for CCR7, so terminally differentiated effector memory CD45RA+ cells were left out. Input material: naive CD8+ T cells from PBMCs. These receptors were collected from a man aged 18 to 35 in good health. Some clones in this sample may be carry-over from other donors' samples.

Comments on this clone: At one end, the junction sequence differs from germline, possibly due to a read error. The chain has TRBV6-5 and TRBJ2-2, with 10 positions matching TRBD2. The CDR3 is 16 residues long. Germline V gene data show CDR1 as MNHEY and CDR2 as SVGAGI. This CDR3 is CASRYGLAGVTGELFF. The CDR3 nucleotides read TGTGCCAGCCGTTATGGGCTAGCGGGAGTCACCGGGGAGCTGTTTTTT.

The chain carries TRBV4-2 and TRBJ2-1; D unclear. This CDR3 has 12 amino acids. V was clipped by 5 bases and J by 5 bases, with 7 bases between them. Germline V CDR1 and CDR2: LGHNA, YNFKEQ. This CDR3 reads CASSFRDNEQFF. For the CDR3, the DNA is TGTGCCAGCAGCTTCCGGGACAATGAGCAGTTCTTC.

This rearrangement joins TRBV9 to TRBJ1-4; 7 nucleotides agree with TRBD1. Germline trimming cut 0 bases from V and 0 bases from J; bases unmatched to any gene: 2. The V gene's germline CDR1 is SGDLS and CDR2 YYNGEE. This CDR3 region has 16 residues. Written as DNA, the CDR3 is TGTGCCAGCAGCGTAGGTACAGGGGCAACTAATGAAAAACTGTTTTTT. Translating it yields CASSVGTGATNEKLFF.

The V call is TRBV19, the J call TRBJ1-1, with D maybe TRBD1 (5 bases). The V gene's germline CDR1 is LNHDA and CDR2 SQIVND (reference sequence). The germline V and J ends were trimmed by 10 bases and 7 bases, with 13 bases remaining between them. The CDR3 is 11 amino acids. Here the CDR3 reads CATRLGVEAFF. In nucleotides, the CDR3 is TGTGCCACCCGGTTGGGGGTTGAAGCTTTCTTT.

The V call is TRBV25-1, the J call TRBJ2-7, with D unresolved. Germline CDR1 is MGHDK and CDR2 is SYGVNS. V lost 5 bases to trimming and J lost 1 base, with 18 bases between them. This CDR3 has 16 amino acids. This CDR3 reads CASSPTFPPSSYEQYF. The DNA for the CDR3 is TGTGCCAGCAGTCCAACTTTCCCACCGAGTTCCTACGAGCAGTACTTC.

V gene TRBV6-5 combines with J gene TRBJ2-5; 10 nucleotides agree with TRBD2. The V gene end was trimmed by 0 bases and the J gene end by 5 bases; junction bases not matched to a gene: 6. Germline V gene lookup returns CDR1 MNHEY and CDR2 SVGAGI. The CDR3 length is 16 residues. For the CDR3, the DNA is TGTGCCAGCAGTTACTCGTCACCGGGACTAGCGGAGACCCAGTACTTC. It specifies CASSYSSPGLAETQYF.

V usage is TRBV28 and J usage is TRBJ2-3, with 7 nucleotides matching TRBD1. V was clipped by 1 base and J by 4 bases; unmatched bases: 2. The CDR3 consists of 14 residues. Per germline, CDR1 MDHEN and CDR2 SYDVKM. The CDR3 DNA is TGTGCCAGCAGTTTATTGACAGGGTCAGATACGCAGTATTTT. Amino acids: CASSLLTGSDTQYF.

The genes are TRBV19 and TRBJ2-1; 9 nucleotides line up with TRBD2. The CDR3 sequence is 17 residues long. Germline V gene sequence: CDR1 LNHDA, CDR2 SQIVND (reference sequence). The ends lost 1 base at V and 5 bases at J; junction bases unmatched: 9. This CDR3 is CASSIGRREGLDNEQFF. CDR3 in DNA: TGTGCCAGTAGTATAGGTCGGCGGGAGGGCCTGGACAATGAGCAGTTCTTC.

The V and J genes are TRBV27 and TRBJ1-1, with TRBD1 matching 7 bases. V was clipped by 6 bases and J by 1 base; unmatched bases: 5. Germline assignment: CDR1 MNHEY and CDR2 SMNVEV (reference sequence). The CDR3 is made up of 14 amino acids. CDR3 nucleotides: TGTGCCAGCAGGACAGGGTACAGGAACACTGAAGCTTTCTTT. Its translation: CASRTGYRNTEAFF.

The genes are TRBV27 and TRBJ1-5, with D possibly TRBD1 on 6 matching bases. V was trimmed by 6 bases and J by 6 bases, leaving 15 bases between them. This CDR3 spans 14 amino acids. Germline loops: CDR1 MNHEY, CDR2 SMNVEV (reference sequence). The CDR3 is CASRSTGPGQPQHF. CDR3 DNA sequence: TGTGCCAGCAGATCTACAGGGCCCGGTCAGCCCCAGCATTTT.